This TCR beta chain came from a study of early T cells in non-severe SARS-CoV-2 infection. For the study at large: Bulk RNA taken from unsorted whole blood was sequenced, leaving chains unpaired. Notes on the study in general: Matching with VDJdb favored anti-spike CD8 responses (missing private and CD4 specificities).

Germline CDR1 reads SEHNR; CDR2 reads FQNEAQ (reference sequence). This CDR3 is built from 17 residues. Between the trimmed V and J ends, which lost 4 bases and 3 bases, there was a span of 22 bases. This clonotype has at least ten counts. No antigen is known for it. Unique molecular identifier tags were affixed to discrete cDNA molecules. Via MiXCR, TCRdb re-called the 5' RACE reads, giving one row per CDR3 protein. The sample lists about 22,000 distinct CDR3 sequences; around 3.5% were seen once. The receptor's source is an adult who was a healthcare worker with PCR-confirmed SARS-CoV-2 infection or an uninfected control (not recorded which). The sequenced material came from whole blood. This sequence joins TRBV7-9 and TRBJ2-7; the D call may be TRBD1 or TRBD2 (5 bases each). The CDR3 region is CASSSTYPRDGRYEQYF. In DNA form, the CDR3 reads TGTGCCAGCAGCTCCACCTATCCCCGGGACGGCCGCTACGAGCAGTACTTC.